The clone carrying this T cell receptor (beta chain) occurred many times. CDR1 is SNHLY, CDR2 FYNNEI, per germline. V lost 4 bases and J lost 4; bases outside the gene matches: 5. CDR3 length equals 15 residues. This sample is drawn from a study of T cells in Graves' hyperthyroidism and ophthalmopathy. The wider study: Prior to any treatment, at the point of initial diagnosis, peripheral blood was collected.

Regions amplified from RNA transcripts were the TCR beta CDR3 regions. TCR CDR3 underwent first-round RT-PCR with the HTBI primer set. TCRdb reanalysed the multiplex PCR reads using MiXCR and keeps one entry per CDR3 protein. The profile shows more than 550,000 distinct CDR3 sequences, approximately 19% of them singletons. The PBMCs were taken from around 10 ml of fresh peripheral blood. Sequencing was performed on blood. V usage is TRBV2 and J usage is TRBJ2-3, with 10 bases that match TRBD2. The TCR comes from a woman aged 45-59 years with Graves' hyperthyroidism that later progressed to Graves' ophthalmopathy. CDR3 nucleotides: TGTGCCAGCAGTGCGCTAGCGGGGGAGGCAGATACGCAGTATTTT. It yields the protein CASSALAGEADTQYF.